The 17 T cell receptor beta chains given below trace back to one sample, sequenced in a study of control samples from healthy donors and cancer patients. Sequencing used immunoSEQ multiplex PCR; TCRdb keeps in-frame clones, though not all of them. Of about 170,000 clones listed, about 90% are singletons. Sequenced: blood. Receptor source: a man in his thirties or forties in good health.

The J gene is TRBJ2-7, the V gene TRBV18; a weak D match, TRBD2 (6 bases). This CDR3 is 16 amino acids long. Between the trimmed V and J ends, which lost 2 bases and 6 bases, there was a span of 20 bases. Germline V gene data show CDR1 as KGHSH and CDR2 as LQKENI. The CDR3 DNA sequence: TGTGCCAGCTCACCAACCGGCCTAGCGTCAGGCGGCGAGCAGTACTTC. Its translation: CASSPTGLASGGEQYF.

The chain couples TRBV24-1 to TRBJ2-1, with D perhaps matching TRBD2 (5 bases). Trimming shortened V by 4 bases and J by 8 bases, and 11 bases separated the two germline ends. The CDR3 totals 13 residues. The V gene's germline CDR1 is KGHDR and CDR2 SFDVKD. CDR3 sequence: CATSETSSHEQFF. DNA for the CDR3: TGTGCCACCAGTGAAACTAGTAGCCATGAGCAGTTCTTC.

The CDR3 region is CAIGEDTQYF. The CDR3 region has the DNA TGTGCCATCGGGGAAGATACGCAGTATTTT. The chain recombines TRBV10-3 with TRBJ2-3; D remains ambiguous. V was trimmed by 8 bases and J by 5 bases, leaving 5 bases between them. CDR1 and CDR2 from the germline V gene are ENHRY and SYGVKD. This CDR3 has 10 amino acids.

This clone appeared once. DNA for the CDR3: TGTGCCAGCAGTGACCGGTACGGTTCACCCCTCCACTTT. Residues: CASSDRYGSPLHF. The rearrangement links TRBV9 to TRBJ1-6; no firm D call. CDR1 is SGDLS and CDR2 is YYNGEE in the germline V gene. The CDR3 sequence is 13 residues long. The germline V and J ends were trimmed by 5 bases and 9 bases, with 12 bases remaining between them.

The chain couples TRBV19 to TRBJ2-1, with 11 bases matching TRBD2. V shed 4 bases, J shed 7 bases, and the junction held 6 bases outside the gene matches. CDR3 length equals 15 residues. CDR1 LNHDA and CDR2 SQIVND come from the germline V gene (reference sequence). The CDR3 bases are TGTGCCAGTAGTACCCTAGCGGGAGGACGGAATGAGCAGTTCTTC. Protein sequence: CASSTLAGGRNEQFF.

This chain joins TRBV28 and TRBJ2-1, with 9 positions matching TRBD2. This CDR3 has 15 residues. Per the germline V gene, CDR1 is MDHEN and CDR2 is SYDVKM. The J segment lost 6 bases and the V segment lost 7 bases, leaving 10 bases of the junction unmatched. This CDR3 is CASTHGTSISNEQFF. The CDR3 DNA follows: TGTGCCAGCACCCACGGGACTAGCATTTCCAATGAGCAGTTCTTC.

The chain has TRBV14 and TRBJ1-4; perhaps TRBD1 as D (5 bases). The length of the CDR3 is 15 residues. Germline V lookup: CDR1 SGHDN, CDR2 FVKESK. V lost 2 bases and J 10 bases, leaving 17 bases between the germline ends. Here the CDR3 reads CASSQFETAGGKLFF. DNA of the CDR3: TGTGCCAGCAGCCAATTCGAGACAGCGGGGGGAAAACTGTTTTTT.

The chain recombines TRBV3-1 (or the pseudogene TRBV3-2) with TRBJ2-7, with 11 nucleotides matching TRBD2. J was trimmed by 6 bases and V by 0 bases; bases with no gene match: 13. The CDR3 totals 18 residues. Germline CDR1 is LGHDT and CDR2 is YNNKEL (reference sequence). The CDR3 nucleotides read TGTGCCAGCAGCCAAGATTCAGCTTCACTAGCGGGGGTCGGCGAGCAGTACTTC. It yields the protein CASSQDSASLAGVGEQYF.

As DNA, the CDR3 is TGTGCCAGCAGATCTACGGGGACAGGGGTAAACACTGAAGCTTTCTTT. It codes for CASRSTGTGVNTEAFF. V gene TRBV28 combines with J gene TRBJ1-1, with 10 bases matching TRBD1. Germline loops: CDR1 MDHEN, CDR2 SYDVKM. This CDR3 comprises 16 residues. Germline trimming cut 6 bases from V and 2 bases from J; bases unmatched to any gene: 9.

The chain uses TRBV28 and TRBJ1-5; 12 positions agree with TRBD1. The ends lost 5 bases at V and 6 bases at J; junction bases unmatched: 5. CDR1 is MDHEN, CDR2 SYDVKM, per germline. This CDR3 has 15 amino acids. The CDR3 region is CASSTAGQGAQPQHF. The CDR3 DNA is TGTGCCAGCAGTACCGCGGGACAGGGGGCTCAGCCCCAGCATTTT.

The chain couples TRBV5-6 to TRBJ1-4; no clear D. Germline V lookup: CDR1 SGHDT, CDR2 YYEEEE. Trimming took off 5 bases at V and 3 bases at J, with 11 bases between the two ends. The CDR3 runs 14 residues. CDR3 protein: CASSLMEANEKLFF. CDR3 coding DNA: TGTGCCAGCAGTTTGATGGAGGCTAATGAAAAACTGTTTTTT.

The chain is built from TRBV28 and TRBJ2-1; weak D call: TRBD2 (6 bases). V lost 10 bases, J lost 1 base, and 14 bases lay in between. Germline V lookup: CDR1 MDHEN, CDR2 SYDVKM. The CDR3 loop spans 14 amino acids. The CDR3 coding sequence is TGTGCCACCAATCCTAGCGTTTCCTACAATGAGCAGTTCTTC. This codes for CATNPSVSYNEQFF.

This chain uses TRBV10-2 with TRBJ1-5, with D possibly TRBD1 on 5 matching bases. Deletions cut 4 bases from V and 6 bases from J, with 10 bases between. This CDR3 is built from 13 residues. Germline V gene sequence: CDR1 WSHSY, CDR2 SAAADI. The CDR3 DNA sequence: TGCGCCAGCAGTGGGACAACCCGTCAGCCCCAGCATTTT. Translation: CASSGTTRQPQHF.

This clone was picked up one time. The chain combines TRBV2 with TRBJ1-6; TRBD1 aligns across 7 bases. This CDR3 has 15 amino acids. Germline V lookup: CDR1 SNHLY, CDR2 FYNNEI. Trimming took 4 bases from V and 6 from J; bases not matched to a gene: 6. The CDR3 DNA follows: TGTGCCAGCAGTGGTCAGGGACAGTTTAATTCACCCCTCCACTTT. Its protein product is CASSGQGQFNSPLHF.

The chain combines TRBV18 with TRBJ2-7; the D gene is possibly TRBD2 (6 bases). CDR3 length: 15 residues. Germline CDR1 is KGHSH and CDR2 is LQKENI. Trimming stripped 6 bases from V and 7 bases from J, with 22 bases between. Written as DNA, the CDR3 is TGTGCCAGCTCCCCAATGGCGGACCTTGCGGGGGAGCAGTACTTC. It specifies CASSPMADLAGEQYF.

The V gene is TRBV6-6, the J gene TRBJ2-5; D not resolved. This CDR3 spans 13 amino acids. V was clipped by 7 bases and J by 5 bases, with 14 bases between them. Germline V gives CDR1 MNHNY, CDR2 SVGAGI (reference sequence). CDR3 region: CASTLDLAETQYF. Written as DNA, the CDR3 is TGTGCCAGCACCCTTGACCTTGCGGAGACCCAGTACTTC.

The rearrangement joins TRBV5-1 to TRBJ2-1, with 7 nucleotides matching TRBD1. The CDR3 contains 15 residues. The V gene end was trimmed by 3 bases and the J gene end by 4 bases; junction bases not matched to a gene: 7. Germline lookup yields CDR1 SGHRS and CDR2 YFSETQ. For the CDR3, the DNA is TGCGCCAGCAGCTGGACCGGGACAGAGTACAATGAGCAGTTCTTC. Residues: CASSWTGTEYNEQFF.